Listed below are T cell receptor beta chains from one sample, sequenced in a study of T cell repertoires in cytomegalovirus infection. TCRdb used MiXCR to reprocess the reads, holding one entry per CDR3 protein. The sample records hundreds of thousands of distinct CDR3 sequences, approximately 31% being singletons. The sequenced material came from PBMCs. These receptor sequences come from a human donor in good health (CMV status not recorded). Some clones in this sample may be carry-over from other donors' samples. Both conserved end residues are part of each CDR3. D genes are given only for firm matches. Clone size is shown for a subset of rows, as once, few, many or a class of expanded clone.

d_call: .; j_call: TRBJ2-1; clone_size: .; v_call: TRBV10-1; cdr3_aa: CASSDATGAGYNEQLF; cdr3_nt: TGCGCCAGCAGTGACGCGACTGGTGCGGGCTACAATGAGCAGTTATTC
d_call: TRBD2; j_call: TRBJ2-4; clone_size: .; v_call: TRBV6-2/TRBV6-3; cdr3_aa: CASSYEIAGYSKNILYF; cdr3_nt: TGTGCCAGCAGTTACGAAATAGCGGGTTATTCCAAAAACATTCTGTACTTC
d_call: TRBD1; j_call: TRBJ1-5; clone_size: .; v_call: TRBV6-1; cdr3_aa: CASSGDRWALSPQHF; cdr3_nt: TGTGCCAGCAGTGGGGACAGGTGGGCTTTGTCGCCCCAGCATTTT
d_call: TRBD2; j_call: TRBJ2-3; clone_size: .; v_call: TRBV28; cdr3_aa: CASSLRQRGGTDTQYF; cdr3_nt: TGTGCCAGCAGTTTAAGGCAGCGGGGGGGCACAGATACGCAGTATTTT
d_call: .; j_call: TRBJ2-7; clone_size: .; v_call: TRBV5-4; cdr3_aa: CASSGRWGESDSYEQYF; cdr3_nt: TGTGCCAGCAGTGGCAGGTGGGGCGAGTCGGATTCCTACGAGCAGTACTTC
d_call: .; j_call: TRBJ2-5; clone_size: .; v_call: TRBV7-3; cdr3_aa: CSSSLNTQETQYF; cdr3_nt: TGTTCCAGCAGCTTAAACACCCAAGAGACCCAGTACTTC
d_call: TRBD1; j_call: TRBJ1-2; clone_size: .; v_call: TRBV5-6; cdr3_aa: CASTTDRENYGYTF; cdr3_nt: TGTGCCAGCACAACGGACAGGGAGAACTATGGCTACACCTTC
d_call: .; j_call: TRBJ2-7; clone_size: many; v_call: TRBV7-2; cdr3_aa: CASSLDRSSYEQYF; cdr3_nt: TGTGCCAGCAGCTTAGACAGAAGCTCCTACGAGCAGTACTTC
d_call: .; j_call: TRBJ1-5; clone_size: many; v_call: TRBV7-8; cdr3_aa: CASSVRFNQPQHF; cdr3_nt: TGTGCCAGCAGCGTAAGATTCAATCAGCCCCAGCATTTT
d_call: .; j_call: TRBJ2-1; clone_size: .; v_call: TRBV4-2; cdr3_aa: CSSSHLGGGGDKEQFF; cdr3_nt: TGTTCAAGCAGCCATTTAGGAGGGGGGGGGGACAAGGAGCAGTTCTTC
d_call: TRBD1; j_call: TRBJ2-5; clone_size: many; v_call: TRBV7-9; cdr3_aa: CASSLRDRGGETQYF; cdr3_nt: TGTGCCAGCAGCTTACGGGACAGGGGTGGAGAGACCCAGTACTTC
d_call: TRBD2; j_call: TRBJ2-7; clone_size: .; v_call: TRBV19; cdr3_aa: CASSLSSGSYEQYF; cdr3_nt: TGTGCCAGTAGTCTATCTAGCGGCTCCTACGAGCAGTACTTC
d_call: .; j_call: TRBJ1-4; clone_size: .; v_call: TRBV29-1; cdr3_aa: CSVVDNGEKLFF; cdr3_nt: TGCAGCGTTGTGGATAATGGTGAAAAACTGTTTTTT
d_call: TRBD2; j_call: TRBJ2-1; clone_size: .; v_call: TRBV19; cdr3_aa: CASSVFSGSYNEQFF; cdr3_nt: TGTGCCAGTAGTGTATTTAGCGGGTCCTACAATGAGCAGTTCTTC
d_call: TRBD1; j_call: TRBJ1-2; clone_size: .; v_call: TRBV12-3/TRBV12-4; cdr3_aa: CASSFGTGMGYTF; cdr3_nt: TGTGCCAGCAGTTTCGGGACAGGGATGGGCTACACCTTC
d_call: TRBD1; j_call: TRBJ1-1; clone_size: .; v_call: TRBV5-1; cdr3_aa: CASSRTGLMGNTEAFF; cdr3_nt: TGCGCCAGCAGTCGGACAGGGTTGATGGGGAACACTGAAGCTTTCTTT
d_call: TRBD2; j_call: TRBJ2-1; clone_size: few; v_call: TRBV5-5; cdr3_aa: CASSALPLTSGGYEQFF; cdr3_nt: TGTGCCAGCAGCGCGCTGCCCCTGACTAGCGGGGGTTATGAGCAGTTCTTC